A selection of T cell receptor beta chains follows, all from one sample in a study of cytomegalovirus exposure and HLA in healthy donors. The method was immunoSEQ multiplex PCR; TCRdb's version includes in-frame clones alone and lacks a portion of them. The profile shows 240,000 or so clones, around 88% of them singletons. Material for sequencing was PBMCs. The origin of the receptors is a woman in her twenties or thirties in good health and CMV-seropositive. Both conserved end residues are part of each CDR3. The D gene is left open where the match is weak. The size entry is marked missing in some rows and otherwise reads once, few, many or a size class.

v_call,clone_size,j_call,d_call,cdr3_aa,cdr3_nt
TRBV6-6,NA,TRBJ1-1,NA,CASSYSQGSGTEAFF,TGTGCCAGCAGTTACTCACAGGGATCGGGCACTGAAGCTTTCTTT
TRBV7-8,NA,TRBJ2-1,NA,CASSPRVPGTDGYNEQFF,TGTGCCAGCAGCCCCCGAGTGCCCGGGACTGATGGCTACAATGAGCAGTTCTTC
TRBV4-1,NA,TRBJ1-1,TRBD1,CASSQAALTGRHTEAFF,TGCGCCAGCAGCCAAGCCGCGCTGACAGGGAGACACACTGAAGCTTTCTTT
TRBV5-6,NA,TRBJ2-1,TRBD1,CASSWDRGGEQFF,TGTGCCAGCAGCTGGGACAGGGGCGGTGAGCAGTTCTTC
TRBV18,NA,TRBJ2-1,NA,CASSPLQGGTGTSSYNEQFF,TGTGCCAGCTCACCACTCCAGGGGGGGACCGGGACTAGCTCCTACAATGAGCAGTTCTTC
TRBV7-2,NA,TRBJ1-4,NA,CASSRGPNEKLFF,TGTGCCAGCAGCCGAGGGCCTAATGAAAAACTGTTTTTT
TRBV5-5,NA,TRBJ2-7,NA,CASSSPRDTAYEQYF,TGTGCCAGCAGCTCCCCCCGGGACACGGCCTACGAGCAGTACTTC
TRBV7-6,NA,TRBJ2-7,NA,CASSLEILAGPYEQYF,TGTGCCAGCAGCTTAGAAATTTTGGCGGGTCCCTACGAGCAGTACTTC
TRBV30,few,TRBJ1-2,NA,CAFRDTDYGYTF,TGTGCCTTCCGGGACACTGACTATGGCTACACCTTC
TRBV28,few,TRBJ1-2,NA,CASISRGVNYGYTF,TGTGCCAGCATCAGCCGGGGAGTTAACTATGGCTACACCTTC
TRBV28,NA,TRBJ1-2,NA,CASSLTEDSNYGYTF,TGTGCCAGCAGTTTGACGGAGGACTCTAACTATGGCTACACCTTC
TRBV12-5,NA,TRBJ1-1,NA,CASGVATVNTEAFF,TGTGCTAGTGGCGTCGCGACAGTAAACACTGAAGCTTTCTTT
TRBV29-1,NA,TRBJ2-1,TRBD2,CSVDSGSSYNEQFF,TGCAGCGTGGATAGCGGGAGTAGTTACAATGAGCAGTTCTTC
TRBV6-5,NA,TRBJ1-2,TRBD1,CASRGQGATGYTF,TGTGCCAGCAGAGGACAGGGGGCGACCGGCTACACCTTC
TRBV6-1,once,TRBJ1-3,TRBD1,CASGLTGARGNTIYF,TGTGCCAGCGGTTTAACAGGGGCGCGTGGAAACACCATATATTTT
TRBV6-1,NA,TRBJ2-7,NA,CASSVRGTYEQYF,TGTGCCAGCAGTGTACGGGGTACCTACGAGCAGTACTTC
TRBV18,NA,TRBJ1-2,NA,CASSPTGTPNYGYTF,TGTGCCAGCTCACCGACCGGGACACCGAACTATGGCTACACCTTC
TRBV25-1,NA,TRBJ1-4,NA,CASSVGQFEKLFF,TGTGCCAGCAGCGTGGGGCAGTTCGAAAAACTGTTTTTT
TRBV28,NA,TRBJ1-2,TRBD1,CASSWGGTANYGYTF,TGTGCCAGCAGCTGGGGCGGGACAGCTAACTATGGCTACACCTTC
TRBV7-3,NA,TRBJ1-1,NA,CASSLGPVGVAEAFF,TGTGCCAGCAGCTTGGGGCCTGTTGGAGTCGCTGAAGCTTTCTTT
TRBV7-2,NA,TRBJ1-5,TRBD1,CASSPQTGSNQPQHF,TGTGCCAGCAGCCCCCAGACAGGGAGCAATCAGCCCCAGCATTTT
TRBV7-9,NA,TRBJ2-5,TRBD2,CASSLGGAGVVETQYF,TGTGCCAGCAGCTTGGGCGGAGCGGGAGTGGTGGAGACCCAGTACTTC
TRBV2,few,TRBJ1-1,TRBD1,CASRQGTTEAFF,TGTGCCAGCAGACAGGGGACCACTGAAGCTTTCTTT
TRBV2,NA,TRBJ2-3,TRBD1,CASSFLQGARDTQYF,TGTGCCAGCAGTTTCCTACAGGGGGCAAGAGATACGCAGTATTTT
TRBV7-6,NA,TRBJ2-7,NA,CASSPRQGGKGWEQYF,TGTGCCAGCAGCCCCAGACAAGGAGGAAAGGGCTGGGAGCAGTACTTC
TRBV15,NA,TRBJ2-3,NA,CATSRDTYRLANTDTQYF,TGTGCCACCAGCAGAGATACATATAGACTTGCCAACACAGATACGCAGTATTTT
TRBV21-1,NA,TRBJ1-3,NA,CASSKGKGPSSGNTIYF,TGTGCCAGCAGCAAAGGTAAGGGGCCAAGCTCTGGAAACACCATATATTTT
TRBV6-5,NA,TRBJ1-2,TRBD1,CASSSRQGVYGYTF,TGTGCCAGCAGCTCAAGACAGGGGGTCTATGGCTACACCTTC
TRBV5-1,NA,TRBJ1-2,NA,CASSLPTNYGYTF,TGCGCCAGCAGCTTGCCTACTAACTATGGCTACACCTTC
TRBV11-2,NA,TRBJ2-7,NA,CASSLAGNEQYF,TGTGCCAGCAGCTTAGCAGGGAACGAGCAGTACTTC
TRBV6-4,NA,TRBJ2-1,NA,CASSAAEGRGNEQFF,TGTGCCAGCAGTGCCGCGGAGGGCCGAGGTAATGAGCAGTTCTTC
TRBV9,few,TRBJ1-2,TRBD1,CASSSGRDSYGYTF,TGTGCCAGCAGCTCAGGCCGGGACAGCTATGGCTACACCTTC
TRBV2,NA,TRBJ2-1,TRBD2,CASRKRLAGEVVNEQFF,TGTGCCAGCAGGAAACGACTAGCGGGAGAAGTAGTGAATGAGCAGTTCTTC
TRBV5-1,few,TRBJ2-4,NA,CASSLRTYQDIQYF,TGCGCCAGCAGCTTAAGGACTTACCAAGACATTCAGTACTTC
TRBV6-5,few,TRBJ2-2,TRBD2,CASSYSGAGPTGELFF,TGTGCCAGCAGTTACTCGGGAGCGGGACCCACCGGGGAGCTGTTTTTT
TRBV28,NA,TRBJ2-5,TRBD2,CASSLRLAGGETQYF,TGTGCCAGCAGCTTAAGACTAGCGGGAGGGGAGACCCAGTACTTC
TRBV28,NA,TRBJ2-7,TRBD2,CDMGGTRPYEQYF,TGTGACATGGGAGGGACCCGACCCTACGAGCAGTACTTC
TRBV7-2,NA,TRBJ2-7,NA,CASSLVMGDNEQYF,TGTGCCAGCAGCTTAGTGATGGGCGATAACGAGCAGTACTTC
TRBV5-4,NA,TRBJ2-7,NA,CASSFRDNREQYF,TGTGCCAGCAGCTTCCGGGACAACCGCGAGCAGTACTTC
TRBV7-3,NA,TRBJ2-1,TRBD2,CASSSTPTSGSHNEQFF,TGTGCCAGCAGCTCCACCCCGACTAGCGGGAGTCACAATGAGCAGTTCTTC
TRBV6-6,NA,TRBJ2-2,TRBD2,CASSSARGEATGELFF,TGTGCCAGCAGCTCGGCCCGGGGGGAGGCCACCGGGGAGCTGTTTTTT
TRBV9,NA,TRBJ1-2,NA,CASTSGSGRYGYTF,TGTGCCAGCACTTCGGGGTCGGGTAGATATGGCTACACCTTC
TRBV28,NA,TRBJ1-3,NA,CASSSSLSWANTIYF,TGTGCCAGCAGTTCGTCCCTAAGCTGGGCAAACACCATATATTTT
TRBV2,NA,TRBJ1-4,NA,CASYEGVRATNEKLFF,TGTGCCAGCTATGAGGGGGTGAGAGCAACTAATGAAAAACTGTTTTTT
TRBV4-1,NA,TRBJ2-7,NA,CASGGTVSYEQYF,TGCGCCAGCGGCGGGACGGTCTCCTACGAGCAGTACTTC
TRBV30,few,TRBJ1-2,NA,CAWSPTGLNYGYTF,TGTGCCTGGAGCCCGACGGGGTTAAACTATGGCTACACCTTC
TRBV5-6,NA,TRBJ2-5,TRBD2,CASSQGAGGRVKTQYF,TGTGCCAGCAGCCAGGGCGCGGGAGGGAGGGTAAAGACCCAGTACTTC
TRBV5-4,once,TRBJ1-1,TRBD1,CASSSQGVTEAFF,TGTGCCAGCAGCTCTCAGGGGGTTACTGAAGCTTTCTTT
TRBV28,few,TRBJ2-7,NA,CATQGEVYEQYF,TGTGCCACCCAAGGGGAGGTTTACGAGCAGTACTTC
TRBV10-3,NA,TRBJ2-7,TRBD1,CAISGGQSYEQYF,TGTGCCATCAGTGGGGGACAGAGCTACGAGCAGTACTTC
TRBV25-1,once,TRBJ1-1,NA,CASSESRGTEAFF,TGTGCCAGCAGTGAATCGCGAGGGACTGAAGCTTTCTTT
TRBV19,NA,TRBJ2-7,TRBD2,CASSLAGAYEQYF,TGTGCCAGTAGTCTGGCGGGAGCTTACGAGCAGTACTTC
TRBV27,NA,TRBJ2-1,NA,CASSLYSTPYNEQFF,TGTGCCAGCAGTTTGTATAGCACCCCCTACAATGAGCAGTTCTTC
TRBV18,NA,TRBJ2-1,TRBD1,CASSPTRDRLYNEQFF,TGTGCCAGCTCACCAACCCGGGACAGACTCTACAATGAGCAGTTCTTC
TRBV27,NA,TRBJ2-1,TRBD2,CASSFLAGEGNEQFF,TGTGCCAGCAGTTTCCTAGCGGGAGAAGGGAATGAGCAGTTCTTC
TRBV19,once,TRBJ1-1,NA,CAAGAFEAFF,TGTGCCGCGGGCGCCTTTGAAGCTTTCTTT
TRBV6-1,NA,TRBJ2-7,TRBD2,CATRSGRGPEQYF,TGTGCCACCCGTAGCGGGAGGGGCCCCGAGCAGTACTTC
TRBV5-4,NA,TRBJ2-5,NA,CASSFDRQETQYF,TGTGCCAGCAGCTTCGACAGACAAGAGACCCAGTACTTC
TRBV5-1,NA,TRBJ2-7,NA,CASSLGGVGFVSYEQYF,TGCGCCAGCAGCTTGGGGGGAGTCGGGTTCGTATCCTACGAGCAGTACTTC